This record concerns one TCR beta chain sequence. This entry comes from a study of blood T cell repertoires in COVID-19. At the level of the study: The cDNA or gDNA used as material had been derived from T cells, B-cell-depleted T cells, or PBMCs.

The method was immunoSEQ multiplex PCR; TCRdb's version includes in-frame clones alone and lacks a portion of them. The sample lists 100,000 to 150,000 clones; more than 70% were seen once. The source material was peripheral blood. The receptor comes from a woman aged 60-75 years with acute or convalescent COVID-19.

As DNA, the CDR3 is TGTGCCAGCAGCTTAGCGCAGGGAAGCGAGACCCAGTACTTC. As protein: CASSLAQGSETQYF. V gene TRBV11-3 combines with J gene TRBJ2-5; maybe TRBD1 (5 bases). This CDR3 is 14 amino acids long. The germline gives CDR1 SGHNT, CDR2 YENEEA. V shed 1 base and J shed 5 bases, with 11 bases lying between them.